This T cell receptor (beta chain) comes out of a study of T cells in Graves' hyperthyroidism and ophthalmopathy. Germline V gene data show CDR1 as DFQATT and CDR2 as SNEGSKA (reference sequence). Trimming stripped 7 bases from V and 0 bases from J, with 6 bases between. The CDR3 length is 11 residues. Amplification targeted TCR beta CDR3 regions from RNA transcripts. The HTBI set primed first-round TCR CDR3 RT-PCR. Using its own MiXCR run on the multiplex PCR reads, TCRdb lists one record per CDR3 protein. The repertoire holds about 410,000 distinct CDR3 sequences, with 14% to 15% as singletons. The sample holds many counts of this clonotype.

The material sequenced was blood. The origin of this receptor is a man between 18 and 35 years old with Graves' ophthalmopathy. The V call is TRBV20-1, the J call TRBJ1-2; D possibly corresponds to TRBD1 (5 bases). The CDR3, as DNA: TGCAGTGGGGGCTCTAACTATGGCTACACCTTC. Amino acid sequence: CSGGSNYGYTF.